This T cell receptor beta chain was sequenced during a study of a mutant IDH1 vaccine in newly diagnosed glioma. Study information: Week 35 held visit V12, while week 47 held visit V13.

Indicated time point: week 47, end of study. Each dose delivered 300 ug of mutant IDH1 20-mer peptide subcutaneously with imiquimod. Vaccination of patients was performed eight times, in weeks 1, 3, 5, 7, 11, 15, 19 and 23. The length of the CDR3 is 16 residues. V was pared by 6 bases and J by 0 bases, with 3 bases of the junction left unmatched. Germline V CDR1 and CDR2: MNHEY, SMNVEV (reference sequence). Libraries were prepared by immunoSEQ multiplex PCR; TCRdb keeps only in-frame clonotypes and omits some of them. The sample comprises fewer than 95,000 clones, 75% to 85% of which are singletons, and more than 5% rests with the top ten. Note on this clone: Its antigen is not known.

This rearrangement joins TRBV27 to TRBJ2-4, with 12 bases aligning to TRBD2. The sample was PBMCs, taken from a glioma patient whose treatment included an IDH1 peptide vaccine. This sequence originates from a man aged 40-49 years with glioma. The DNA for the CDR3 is TGTGCCAGCAGAGGACTAGCGGGACTAGCCAAAAACATTCAGTACTTC. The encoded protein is CASRGLAGLAKNIQYF.